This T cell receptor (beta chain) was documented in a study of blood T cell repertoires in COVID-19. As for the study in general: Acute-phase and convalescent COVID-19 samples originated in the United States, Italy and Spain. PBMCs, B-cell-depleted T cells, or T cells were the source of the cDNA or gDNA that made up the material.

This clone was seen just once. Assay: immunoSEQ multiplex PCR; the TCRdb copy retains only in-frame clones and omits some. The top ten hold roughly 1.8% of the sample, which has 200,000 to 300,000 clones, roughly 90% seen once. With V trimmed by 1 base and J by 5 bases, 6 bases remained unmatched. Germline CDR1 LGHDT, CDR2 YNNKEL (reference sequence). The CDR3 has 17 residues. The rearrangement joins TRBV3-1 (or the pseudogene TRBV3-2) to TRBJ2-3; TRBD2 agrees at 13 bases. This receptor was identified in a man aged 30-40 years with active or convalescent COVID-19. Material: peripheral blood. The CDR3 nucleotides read TGTGCCAGCAGCCAAGGACTAGCGGGGGGAATTGGAGATACGCAGTATTTT. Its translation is CASSQGLAGGIGDTQYF.